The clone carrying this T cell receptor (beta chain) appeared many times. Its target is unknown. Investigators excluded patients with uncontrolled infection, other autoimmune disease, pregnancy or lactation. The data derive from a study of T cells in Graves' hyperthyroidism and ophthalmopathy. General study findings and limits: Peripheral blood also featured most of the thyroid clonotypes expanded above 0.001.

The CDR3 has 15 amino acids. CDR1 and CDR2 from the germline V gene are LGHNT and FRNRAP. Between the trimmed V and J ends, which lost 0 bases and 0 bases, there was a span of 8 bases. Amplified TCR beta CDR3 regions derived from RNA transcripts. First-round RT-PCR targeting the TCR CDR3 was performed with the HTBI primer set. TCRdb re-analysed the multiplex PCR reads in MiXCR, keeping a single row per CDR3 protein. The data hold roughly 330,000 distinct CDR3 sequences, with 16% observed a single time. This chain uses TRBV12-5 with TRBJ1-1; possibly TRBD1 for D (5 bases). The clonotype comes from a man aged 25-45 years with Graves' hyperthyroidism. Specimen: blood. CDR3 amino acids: CASGLVGGLNTEAFF. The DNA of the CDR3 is TGTGCTAGTGGTTTGGTCGGGGGACTGAACACTGAAGCTTTCTTT.